The 8 T cell receptor beta chains below all came from one sample that was sequenced in a study of control samples from healthy donors and cancer patients. Data came from immunoSEQ multiplex PCR; TCRdb stores just in-frame clones and leaves some out. Among 120,000 or so clones listed, almost 95% were seen once. Sequenced: PBMCs. These TCRs come from an elderly man with head and neck cancer.

This clone was seen a handful of times. The DNA of the CDR3 is TGTGCCAGCAGTTACTCGTTTGGTACAAACACCGGGGAGCTGTTTTTT. Residues: CASSYSFGTNTGELFF. The genes are TRBV6-2 or TRBV6-3 and TRBJ2-2; no reliable D call. Germline V gene sequence: CDR1 MNHEY, CDR2 SVGEGT. V was shortened by 0 bases and J by 2 bases, with 10 bases between the two germline ends. The CDR3 contains 16 residues.

V gene TRBV27 combines with J gene TRBJ2-3; D is perhaps TRBD1 (6 bases). The V end lost 5 bases, the J end lost 4 bases, and 19 bases lay between the germline ends. Germline V gives CDR1 MNHEY, CDR2 SMNVEV (reference sequence). There are 16 residues in the CDR3. The DNA of the CDR3 is TGTGCCAGCAGTCAGGGGCAGGGGTTCTATCCAGATACGCAGTATTTT. This codes for CASSQGQGFYPDTQYF.

The chain is built from TRBV7-9 and TRBJ2-7, with TRBD2 matching 12 bases. Germline trimming cut 5 bases from V and 2 bases from J; bases unmatched to any gene: 7. The CDR3 is made up of 16 amino acids. CDR1 is SEHNR and CDR2 is FQNEAQ in the germline V gene (reference sequence). CDR3 nucleotide sequence: TGTGCCAGCAGCAACCAGTCTAGCGGGAGGGCCTACGAGCAGTACTTC. Translated, it gives CASSNQSSGRAYEQYF.

The chain has TRBV6-2 or TRBV6-3 and TRBJ1-2, with TRBD1 identical over 10 bases. Unmatched junction bases numbered 16, after V lost 2 bases and J lost 7 bases. Germline V CDR1 and CDR2: MNHEY, SVGEGT. The CDR3 extends over 18 amino acids. This CDR3 is CASSYLRDRGFEGGGYTF. The CDR3 DNA reads as TGTGCCAGCAGTTACCTACGGGACAGGGGTTTCGAAGGCGGTGGCTACACCTTC.

The V gene is TRBV30, the J gene TRBJ2-3; D may be TRBD1 (5 bases). Trimming removed 0 bases at V and 0 bases at J, with 13 bases between. The CDR3 totals 16 residues. CDR1 and CDR2 from the germline V gene are GTSNPN and SVGIG (reference sequence). DNA of the CDR3: TGTGCCTGGAGTGTACGAGGACATGCTAGCACAGATACGCAGTATTTT. Encoded protein: CAWSVRGHASTDTQYF.

CDR3 amino acids: CASSLAELSGEKLFF. As DNA, the CDR3 is TGCGCCAGCAGCTTGGCCGAACTCTCGGGTGAAAAACTGTTTTTT. V is TRBV5-1 and J is TRBJ1-4; unclear D gene. Germline loops: CDR1 SGHRS, CDR2 YFSETQ. The ends were cut back, 0 bases at V and 7 bases at J, with 13 bases in the middle. This CDR3 spans 15 amino acids.

The chain links TRBV9 to TRBJ1-2; 8 bases align to TRBD1. The CDR3 is made up of 15 amino acids. The J segment lost 5 bases and the V segment lost 0 bases, leaving 6 bases of the junction unmatched. The germline CDR1 and CDR2 sequences are SGDLS and YYNGEE. CDR3 in DNA: TGTGCCAGCAGCGTAGATTCCACAGGGGGATATGGCTACACCTTC. Translating gives CASSVDSTGGYGYTF.

This rearrangement joins TRBV7-9 to TRBJ2-7; D is uncertain. Germline-derived CDR1 and CDR2 are SEHNR and FQNEAQ (reference sequence). The V and J ends lost 2 bases and 0 bases respectively, with 11 bases between them. CDR3 length equals 15 residues. CDR3 bases: TGTGCCAGCAGCTTACCCGAAGATGTCTCCTACGAGCAGTACTTC. It is translated as CASSLPEDVSYEQYF.